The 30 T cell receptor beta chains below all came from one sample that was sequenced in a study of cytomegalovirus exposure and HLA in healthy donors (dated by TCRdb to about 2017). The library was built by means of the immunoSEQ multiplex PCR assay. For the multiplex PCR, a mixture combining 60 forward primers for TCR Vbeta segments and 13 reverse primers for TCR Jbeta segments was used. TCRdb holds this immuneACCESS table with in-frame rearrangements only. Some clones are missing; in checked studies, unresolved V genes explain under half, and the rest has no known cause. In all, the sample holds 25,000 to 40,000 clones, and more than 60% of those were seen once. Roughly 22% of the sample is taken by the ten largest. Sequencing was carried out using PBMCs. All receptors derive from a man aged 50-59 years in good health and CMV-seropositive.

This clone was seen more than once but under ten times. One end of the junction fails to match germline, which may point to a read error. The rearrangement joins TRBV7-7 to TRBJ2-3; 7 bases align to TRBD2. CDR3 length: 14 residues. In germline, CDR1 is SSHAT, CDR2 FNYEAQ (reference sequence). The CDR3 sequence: CASSPSTSVNTQYF. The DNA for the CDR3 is TGTGCTAGCAGTCCATCTACTAGCGTAAATACGCAGTATTTT.

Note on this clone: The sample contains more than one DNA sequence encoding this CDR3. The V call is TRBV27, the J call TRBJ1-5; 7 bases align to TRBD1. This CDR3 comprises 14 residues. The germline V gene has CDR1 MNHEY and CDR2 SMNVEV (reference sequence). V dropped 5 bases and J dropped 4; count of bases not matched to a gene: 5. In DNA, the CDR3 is TGTGCCAGCAGTCTGCGGGACAGTAATCAGCCCCAGCATTTT. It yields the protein CASSLRDSNQPQHF.

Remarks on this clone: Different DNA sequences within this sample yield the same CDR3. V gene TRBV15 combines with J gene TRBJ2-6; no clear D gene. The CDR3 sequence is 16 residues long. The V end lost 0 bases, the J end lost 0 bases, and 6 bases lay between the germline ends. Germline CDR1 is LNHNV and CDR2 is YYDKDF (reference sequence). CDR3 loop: CATSRDRGSGANVLTF. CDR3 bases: TGTGCCACCAGCAGAGATAGAGGCTCTGGGGCCAACGTCCTGACTTTC.

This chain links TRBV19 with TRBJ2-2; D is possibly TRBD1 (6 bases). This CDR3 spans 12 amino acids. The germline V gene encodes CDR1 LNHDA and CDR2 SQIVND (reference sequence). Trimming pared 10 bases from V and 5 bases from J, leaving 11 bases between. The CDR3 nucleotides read TGTGCCACCTCACAGGGTACCGGGGAGCTGTTTTTT. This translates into CATSQGTGELFF. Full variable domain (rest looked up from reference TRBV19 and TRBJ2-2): DGGITQSPKYLFRKEGQNVTLSCEQNLNHDAMYWYRQDPGQGLRLIYYSQIVNDFQKGDIAEGYSVSREKKESFPLTVTSAQKNPTAFYLCATSQGTGELFFGEGSRLTVL.

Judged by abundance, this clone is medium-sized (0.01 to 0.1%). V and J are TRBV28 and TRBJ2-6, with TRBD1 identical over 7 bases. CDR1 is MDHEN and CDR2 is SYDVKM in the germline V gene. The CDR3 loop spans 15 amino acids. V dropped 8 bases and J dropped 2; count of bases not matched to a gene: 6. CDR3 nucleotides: TGTGCCAGCGGTACAGGGGAACCTGGGGCCAACGTCCTGACTTTC. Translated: CASGTGEPGANVLTF.

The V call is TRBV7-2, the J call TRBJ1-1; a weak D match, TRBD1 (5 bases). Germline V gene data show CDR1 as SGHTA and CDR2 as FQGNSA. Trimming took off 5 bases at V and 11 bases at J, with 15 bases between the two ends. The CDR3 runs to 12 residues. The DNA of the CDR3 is TGTGCCAGCAGCCCCCCCGGGGGGAGGGCTTTCTTT. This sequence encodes CASSPPGGRAFF.

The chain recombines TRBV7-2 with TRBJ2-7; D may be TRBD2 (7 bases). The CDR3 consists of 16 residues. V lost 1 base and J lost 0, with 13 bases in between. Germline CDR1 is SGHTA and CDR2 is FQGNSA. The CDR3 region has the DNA TGTGCCAGCAGCTTAGTCGGCGGGGGCAGCTCCTACGAGCAGTACTTC. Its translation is CASSLVGGGSSYEQYF.

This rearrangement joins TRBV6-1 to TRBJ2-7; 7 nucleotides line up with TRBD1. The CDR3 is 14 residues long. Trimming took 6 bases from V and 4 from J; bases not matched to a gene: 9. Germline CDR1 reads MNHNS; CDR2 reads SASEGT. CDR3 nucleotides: TGTGCCAGCAGAAGACAGGGAGTGGAGTACGAGCAGTACTTC. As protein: CASRRQGVEYEQYF.

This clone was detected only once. In DNA form, the CDR3 reads TGTGCCAGCAGCTTAAACGGGGGCACAGATACGCAGTATTTT. It is translated as CASSLNGGTDTQYF. The J gene is TRBJ2-3, the V gene TRBV7-8, with D possibly TRBD2 on 5 matching bases. This CDR3 is 14 amino acids long. The germline CDR1 and CDR2 sequences are SGHVS and FQNEAQ. Trimming left V 2 bases short and J 1 base short, with 7 bases between.

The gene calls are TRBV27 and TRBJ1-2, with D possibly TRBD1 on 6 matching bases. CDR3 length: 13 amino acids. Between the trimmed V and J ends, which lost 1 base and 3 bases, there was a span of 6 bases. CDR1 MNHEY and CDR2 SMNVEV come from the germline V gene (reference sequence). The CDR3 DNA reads TGTGCCAGCAGTTTATACAGGGACTATGGCTACACCTTC. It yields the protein CASSLYRDYGYTF.

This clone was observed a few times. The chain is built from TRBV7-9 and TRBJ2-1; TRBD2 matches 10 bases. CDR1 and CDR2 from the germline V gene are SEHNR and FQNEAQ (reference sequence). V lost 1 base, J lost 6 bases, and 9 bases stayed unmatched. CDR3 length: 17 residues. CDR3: CASSLGLSGTSVNEQFF. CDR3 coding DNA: TGTGCCAGCAGCTTAGGGCTTTCCGGGACTAGCGTCAATGAGCAGTTCTTC.

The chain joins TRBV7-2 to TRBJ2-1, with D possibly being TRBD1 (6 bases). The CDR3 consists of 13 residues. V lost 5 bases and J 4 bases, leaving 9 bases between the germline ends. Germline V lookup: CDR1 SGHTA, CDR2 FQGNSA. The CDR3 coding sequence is TGTGCCAGCAGCACGGACAGATACAATGAGCAGTTCTTC. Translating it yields CASSTDRYNEQFF.

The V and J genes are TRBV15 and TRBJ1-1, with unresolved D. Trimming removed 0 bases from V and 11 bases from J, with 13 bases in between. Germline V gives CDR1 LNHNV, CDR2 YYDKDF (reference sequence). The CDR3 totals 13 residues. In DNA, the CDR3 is TGTGCCACCAGCAGAGATAGGGAGCATTATGCTTTCTTT. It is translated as CATSRDREHYAFF.

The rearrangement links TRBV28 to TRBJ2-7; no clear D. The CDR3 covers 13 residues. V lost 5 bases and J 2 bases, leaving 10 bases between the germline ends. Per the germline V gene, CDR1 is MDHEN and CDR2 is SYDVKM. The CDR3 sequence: CASSPHRAYEQYF. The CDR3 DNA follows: TGTGCCAGCAGTCCTCATCGCGCCTACGAGCAGTACTTC. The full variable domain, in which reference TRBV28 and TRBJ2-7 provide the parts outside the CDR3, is DVKVTQSSRYLVKRTGEKVFLECVQDMDHENMFWYRQDPGLGLRLIYFSYDVKMKEKGDIPEGYSVSREKKERFSLILESASTNQTSMYLCASSPHRAYEQYFGPGTRLTVT.

The CDR3, as DNA: TGTGCCAGCTCACCACCGGTCCGAGAAAACTATGGCTACACCTTC. It specifies CASSPPVRENYGYTF. V gene TRBV18 combines with J gene TRBJ1-2; D gene uncertain. The germline gives CDR1 KGHSH, CDR2 LQKENI. The V gene lost 0 bases and the J gene lost 2 bases, with 10 bases spanning the gap. The CDR3 is 15 residues long.

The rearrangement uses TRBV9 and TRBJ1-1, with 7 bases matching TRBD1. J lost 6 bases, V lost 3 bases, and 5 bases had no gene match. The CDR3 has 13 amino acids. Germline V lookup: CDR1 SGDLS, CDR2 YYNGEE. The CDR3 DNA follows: TGTGCCAGCAGCGAATACAGGGGCGCTGAAGCTTTCTTT. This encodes CASSEYRGAEAFF.

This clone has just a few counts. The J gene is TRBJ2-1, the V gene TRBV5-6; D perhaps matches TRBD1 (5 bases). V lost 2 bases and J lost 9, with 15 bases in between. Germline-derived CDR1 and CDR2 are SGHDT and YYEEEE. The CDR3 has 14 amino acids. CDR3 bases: TGTGCCAGCAGCTTACGGACCCTAGGGGCTGAGCAGTTCTTC. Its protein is CASSLRTLGAEQFF.

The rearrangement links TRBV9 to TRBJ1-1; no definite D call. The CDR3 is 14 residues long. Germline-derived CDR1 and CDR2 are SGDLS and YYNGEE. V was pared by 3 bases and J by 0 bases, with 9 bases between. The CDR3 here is CASSGRVMNTEAFF. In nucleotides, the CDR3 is TGTGCCAGCAGCGGGAGAGTAATGAACACTGAAGCTTTCTTT.

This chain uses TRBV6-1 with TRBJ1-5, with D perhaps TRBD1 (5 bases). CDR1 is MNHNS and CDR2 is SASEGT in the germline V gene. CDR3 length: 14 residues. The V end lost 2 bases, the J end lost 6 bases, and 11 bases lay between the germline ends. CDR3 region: CASSEQGGGQPQHF. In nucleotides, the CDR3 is TGTGCCAGCAGTGAACAGGGAGGAGGTCAGCCCCAGCATTTT.

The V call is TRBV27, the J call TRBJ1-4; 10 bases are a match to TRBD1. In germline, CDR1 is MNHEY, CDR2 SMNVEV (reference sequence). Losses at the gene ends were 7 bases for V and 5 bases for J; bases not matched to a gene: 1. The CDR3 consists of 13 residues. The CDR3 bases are TGTGCCAGCACGGGACAGGGGAATGAAAAACTGTTTTTT. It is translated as CASTGQGNEKLFF.

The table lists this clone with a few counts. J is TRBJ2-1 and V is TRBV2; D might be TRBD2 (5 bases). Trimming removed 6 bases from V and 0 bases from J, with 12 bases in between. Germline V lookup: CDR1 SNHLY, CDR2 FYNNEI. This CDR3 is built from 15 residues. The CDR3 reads CASSPDYVSYNEQFF. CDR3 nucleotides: TGTGCCAGCAGCCCCGACTACGTCTCCTACAATGAGCAGTTCTTC.

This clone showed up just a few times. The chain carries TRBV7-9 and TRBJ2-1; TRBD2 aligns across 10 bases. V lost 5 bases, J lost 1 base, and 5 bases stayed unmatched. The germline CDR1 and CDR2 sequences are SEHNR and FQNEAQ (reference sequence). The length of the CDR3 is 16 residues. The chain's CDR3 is CASSPPSGRSYNEQFF. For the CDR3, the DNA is TGTGCCAGCAGCCCGCCTAGCGGGAGATCCTACAATGAGCAGTTCTTC.

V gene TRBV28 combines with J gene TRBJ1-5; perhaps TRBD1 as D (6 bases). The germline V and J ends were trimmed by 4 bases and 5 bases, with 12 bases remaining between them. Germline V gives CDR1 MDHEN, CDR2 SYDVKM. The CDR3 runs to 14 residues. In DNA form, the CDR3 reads TGTGCCAGCAGTTACGGGGCAGGGGATCAGCCCCAGCATTTT. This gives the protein CASSYGAGDQPQHF.

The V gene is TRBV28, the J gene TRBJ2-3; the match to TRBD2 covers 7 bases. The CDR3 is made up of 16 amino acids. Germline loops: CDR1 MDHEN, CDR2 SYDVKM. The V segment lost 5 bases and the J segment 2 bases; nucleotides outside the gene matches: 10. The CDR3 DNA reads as TGTGCCAGCAGTCCCAGCGGGGTTAGGCCCACAGATACGCAGTATTTT. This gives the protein CASSPSGVRPTDTQYF. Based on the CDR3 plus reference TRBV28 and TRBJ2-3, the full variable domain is DVKVTQSSRYLVKRTGEKVFLECVQDMDHENMFWYRQDPGLGLRLIYFSYDVKMKEKGDIPEGYSVSREKKERFSLILESASTNQTSMYLCASSPSGVRPTDTQYFGPGTRLTVL.

The CDR3 loop is CASSLRQGYGYTF. The CDR3 nucleotides read TGTGCCAGCAGTCTAAGACAGGGCTATGGCTACACCTTC. The chain has TRBV6-1 and TRBJ1-2; TRBD1 aligns across 7 bases. The CDR3 has 13 amino acids. Germline assignment: CDR1 MNHNS and CDR2 SASEGT. Trimming cost V 5 bases and J 4 bases; bases outside gene matches: 4.

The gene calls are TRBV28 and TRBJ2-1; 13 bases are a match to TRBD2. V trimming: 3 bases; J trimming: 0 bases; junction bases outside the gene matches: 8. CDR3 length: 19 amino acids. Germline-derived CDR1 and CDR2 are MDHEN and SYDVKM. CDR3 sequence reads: CASSLPGTSGDRSYNEQFF. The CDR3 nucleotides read TGTGCCAGCAGTTTGCCCGGGACTAGCGGGGATCGCTCCTACAATGAGCAGTTCTTC.

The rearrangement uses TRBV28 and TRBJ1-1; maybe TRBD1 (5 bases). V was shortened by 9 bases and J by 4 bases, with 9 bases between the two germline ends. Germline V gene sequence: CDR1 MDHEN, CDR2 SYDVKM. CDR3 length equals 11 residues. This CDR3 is CASTGGTEAFF. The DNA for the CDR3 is TGTGCCAGTACCGGGGGCACTGAAGCTTTCTTT.

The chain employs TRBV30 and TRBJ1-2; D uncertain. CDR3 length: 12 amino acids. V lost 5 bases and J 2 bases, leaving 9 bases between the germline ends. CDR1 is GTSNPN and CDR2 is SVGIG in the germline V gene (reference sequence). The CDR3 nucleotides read TGTGCCTGGTCCCCTACCAACTATGGCTACACCTTC. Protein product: CAWSPTNYGYTF.

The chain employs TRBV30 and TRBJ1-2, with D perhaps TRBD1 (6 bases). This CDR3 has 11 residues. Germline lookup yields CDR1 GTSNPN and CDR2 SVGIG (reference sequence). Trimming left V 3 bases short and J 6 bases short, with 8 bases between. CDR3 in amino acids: CAWRDSHGYTF. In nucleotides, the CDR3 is TGTGCCTGGAGGGACAGTCATGGCTACACCTTC.

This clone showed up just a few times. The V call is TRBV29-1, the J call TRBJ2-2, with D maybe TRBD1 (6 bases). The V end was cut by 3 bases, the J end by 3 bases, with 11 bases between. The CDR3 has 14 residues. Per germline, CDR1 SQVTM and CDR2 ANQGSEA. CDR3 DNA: TGCAGCGTTGACGGGGACAAGGACACCGGGGAGCTGTTTTTT. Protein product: CSVDGDKDTGELFF.